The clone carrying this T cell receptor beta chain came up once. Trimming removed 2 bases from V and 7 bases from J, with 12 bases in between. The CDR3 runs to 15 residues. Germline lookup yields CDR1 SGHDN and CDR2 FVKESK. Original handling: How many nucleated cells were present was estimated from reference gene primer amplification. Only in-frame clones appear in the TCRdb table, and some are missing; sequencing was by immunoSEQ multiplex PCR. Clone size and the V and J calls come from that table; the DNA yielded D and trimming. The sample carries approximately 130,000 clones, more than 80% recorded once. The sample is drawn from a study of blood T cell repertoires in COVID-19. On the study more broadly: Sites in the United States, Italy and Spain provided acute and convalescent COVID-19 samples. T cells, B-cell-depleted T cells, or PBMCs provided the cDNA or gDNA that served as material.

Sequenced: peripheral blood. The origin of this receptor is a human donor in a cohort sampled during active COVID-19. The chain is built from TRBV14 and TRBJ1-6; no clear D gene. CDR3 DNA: TGTGCCAGCAGCCAAACCGGGGTGGTGAATTCACCCCTCCACTTT. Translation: CASSQTGVVNSPLHF.